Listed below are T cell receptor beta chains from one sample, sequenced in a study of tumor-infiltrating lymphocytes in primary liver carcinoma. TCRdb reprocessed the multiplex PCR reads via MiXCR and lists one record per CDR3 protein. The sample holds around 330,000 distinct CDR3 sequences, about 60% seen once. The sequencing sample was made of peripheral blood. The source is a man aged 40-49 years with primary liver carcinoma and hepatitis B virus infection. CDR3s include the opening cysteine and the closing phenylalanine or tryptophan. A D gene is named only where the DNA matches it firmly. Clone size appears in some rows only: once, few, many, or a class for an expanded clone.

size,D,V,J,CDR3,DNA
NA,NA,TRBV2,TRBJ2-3,CASKQGDTQYF,TGTGCCAGCAAACAGGGAGATACGCAGTATTTT
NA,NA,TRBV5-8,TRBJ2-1,CASSLNPLAFAAENNEQFF,TGTGCCAGCAGCCTCAACCCTTTGGCTTTCGCAGCGGAAAACAATGAGCAGTTCTTC
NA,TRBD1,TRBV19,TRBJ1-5,CASSIEGDRGNQPQHF,TGTGCCAGTAGTATCGAAGGAGACAGGGGAAATCAGCCCCAGCATTTT
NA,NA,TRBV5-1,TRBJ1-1,CTSSLRTAGTSFF,TGCACCAGCAGCTTGAGGACGGCAGGGACTTCTTTCTTT
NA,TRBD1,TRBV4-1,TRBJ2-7,CASSLLGQGGGQYF,TGCGCCAGCAGCCTACTGGGACAGGGGGGGGGGCAGTACTTC
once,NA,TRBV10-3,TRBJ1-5,CAISPDRTVSPQQF,TGTGCCATCAGCCCTGACAGAACGGTATCTCCCCAGCAATTT
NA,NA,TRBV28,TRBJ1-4,CASSWGLGEKLFF,TGTGCCAGCAGCTGGGGTCTCGGTGAAAAACTGTTTTTT
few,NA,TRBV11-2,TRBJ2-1,CASSLGWNNEQFF,TGTGCTAGCAGCTTAGGCTGGAACAATGAGCAGTTCTTC
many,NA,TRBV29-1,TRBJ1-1,CSVGGRGATEAFF,TGCAGCGTTGGAGGGAGGGGTGCCACTGAAGCTTTCTTT
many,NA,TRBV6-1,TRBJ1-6,CASDSGPYNSPLHF,TGTGCCAGTGATTCCGGGCCCTATAATTCACCCCTCCACTTT
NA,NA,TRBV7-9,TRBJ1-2,CVSSLSDGVGYTF,TGTGTCAGCAGCTTGAGTGATGGGGTGGGCTACACCTTC
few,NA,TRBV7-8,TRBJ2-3,CASTSGGTQYF,TGTGCCAGCACCTCCGGGGGTACGCAGTATTTT
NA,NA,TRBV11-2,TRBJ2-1,CANSALTALSSYNEQFF,TGTGCCAACAGCGCCTTGACAGCGCTTAGCTCCTACAATGAACAGTTCTTC
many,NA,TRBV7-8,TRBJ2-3,CASSSTGGGYSDTQYF,TGTGCCAGCAGCTCAACAGGGGGGGGATATTCGGATACGCAGTATTTT
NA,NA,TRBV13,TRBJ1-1,CASSPYGPTKNTEAFF,TGTGCCAGCAGCCCCTACGGTCCCACTAAGAACACTGAAGCTTTCTTT
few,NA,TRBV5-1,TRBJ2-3,CASSRKKAGDLTDTQYF,TGCGCCAGCAGCCGGAAAAAAGCTGGAGACTTGACAGATACGCAGTATTTT
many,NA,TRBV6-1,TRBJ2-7,CASSLSRQAVYEQYF,TGTGCCAGCAGCCTAAGCCGACAGGCAGTCTACGAGCAGTACTTC
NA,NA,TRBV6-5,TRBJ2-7,CVSSSLGEIYEQYF,TGTGTCAGCAGTTCCCTGGGAGAGATCTACGAGCAGTACTTC
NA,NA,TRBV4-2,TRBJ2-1,CASNQAPGNEQFF,TGTGCCAGCAACCAAGCCCCGGGGAATGAGCAGTTCTTC
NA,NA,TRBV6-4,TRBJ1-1,CASSFERNTEAFF,TGTGCCAGTAGTTTCGAGAGGAACACTGAAGCTTTCTTT
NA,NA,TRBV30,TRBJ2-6,CARDSGVRANVLTF,TGTGCCCGGGATTCGGGGGTCCGGGCCAACGTCCTGACTTTC
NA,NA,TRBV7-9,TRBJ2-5,CASSPSQDSQETQYF,TGTGCCAGCAGCCCCTCACAAGACAGTCAAGAGACCCAGTACTTC
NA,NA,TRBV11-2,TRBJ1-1,CASSREGAKGTEAFF,TGTGCCAGCAGCCGGGAGGGAGCTAAGGGCACTGAAGCTTTCTTT
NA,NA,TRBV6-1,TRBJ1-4,CASSAPTFATNEKLFF,TGTGCCAGCAGTGCCCCAACGTTTGCAACTAATGAAAAACTGTTTTTT
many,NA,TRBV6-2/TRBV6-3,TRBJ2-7,CASTYHGGGYEQYF,TGTGCCAGCACCTACCACGGAGGGGGCTACGAGCAGTACTTC
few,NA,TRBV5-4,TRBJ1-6,CASSLDNSPLHF,TGTGCCAGCAGCTTGGATAATTCACCCCTCCACTTT
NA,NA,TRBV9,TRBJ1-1,CASSRPAGGMGTEAFF,TGTGCCAGCAGCCGCCCGGCCGGGGGAATGGGCACTGAAGCTTTCTTT
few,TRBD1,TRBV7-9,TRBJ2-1,CASSLYVAGGHSYNEQFF,TGTGCCAGCAGCTTGTACGTGGCAGGGGGCCACTCATACAATGAGCAGTTCTTC
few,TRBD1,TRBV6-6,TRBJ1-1,CASYSQDRGWDTEAFF,TGTGCCAGCTATTCCCAGGACAGGGGGTGGGACACTGAAGCTTTCTTT
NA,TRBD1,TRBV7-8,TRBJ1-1,CASSYPTPTGNPEAFF,TGTGCCAGCAGTTACCCCACACCGACAGGGAACCCTGAAGCTTTCTTT
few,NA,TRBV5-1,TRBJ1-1,CASSLGQDTEAFF,TGCGCCAGCAGCTTGGGGCAGGACACTGAAGCTTTCTTT
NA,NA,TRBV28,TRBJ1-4,CASSPGTPREKLFF,TGTGCCAGCAGTCCGGGGACCCCAAGAGAAAAACTGTTTTTT
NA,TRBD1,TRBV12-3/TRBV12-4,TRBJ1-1,CASSFILGQGNTEAFF,TGTGCCAGCAGTTTCATCTTGGGACAGGGAAACACTGAAGCTTTCTTT
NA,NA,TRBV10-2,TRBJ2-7,CATATGDYEQYF,TGCGCCACCGCGACAGGCGACTACGAGCAGTACTTC
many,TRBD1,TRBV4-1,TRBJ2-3,CASSRLPGQATDTQYF,TGCGCCAGCAGCCGTTTACCGGGACAGGCCACAGATACGCAGTATTTT
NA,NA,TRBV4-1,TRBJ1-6,CASSQEGQGNSPLHF,TGCGCCAGCAGCCAGGAGGGACAAGGAAATTCACCCCTCCACTTT
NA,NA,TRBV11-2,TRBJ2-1,CASILDGTPYNEQSF,TGTGCCAGCATCTTAGATGGGACACCGTACAATGAGCAGTCCTTC
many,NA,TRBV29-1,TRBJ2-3,CSVEIGSDTQYF,TGCAGCGTTGAGATAGGGTCAGATACGCAGTATTTT
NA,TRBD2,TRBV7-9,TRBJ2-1,CASNLALSGRAAFQLF,TGTGCCAGCAACTTAGCCCTTAGCGGGAGGGCCGCTTTTCAGCTCTTC
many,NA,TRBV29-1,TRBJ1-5,CSVVGGGNQPQHF,TGCAGCGTTGTCGGGGGTGGGAATCAGCCCCAGCATTTT
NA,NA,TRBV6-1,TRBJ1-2,CATYASGGGYGYIF,TGTGCCACCTATGCTTCGGGGGGCGGCTATGGCTACATCTTC
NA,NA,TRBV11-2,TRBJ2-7,CAGSLVQLATYEQYF,TGTGCCGGCAGCTTAGTCCAGCTAGCGACATACGAGCAGTACTTC
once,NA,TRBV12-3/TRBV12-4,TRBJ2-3,CASSATVGGTDTQYF,TGTGCCAGCAGTGCTACAGTCGGAGGCACAGATACGCAGTATTTT
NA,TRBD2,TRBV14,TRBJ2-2,CASSQEVLGLAGTNIGELFF,TGTGCCAGCAGCCAAGAGGTTCTGGGACTAGCGGGAACTAACATCGGGGAGCTGTTTTTT
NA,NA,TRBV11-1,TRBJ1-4,CASSITGTENGKLFF,TGTGCCAGCAGCATCACTGGGACGGAAAATGGAAAACTGTTTTTT
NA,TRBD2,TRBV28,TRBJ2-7,CASSVGGTSEYEQYF,TGTGCCAGCAGTGTCGGGGGGACTAGCGAGTACGAGCAGTACTTC
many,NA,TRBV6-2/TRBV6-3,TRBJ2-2,CASSASSSANTGELFF,TGTGCCAGCAGCGCCAGCAGTAGCGCGAACACCGGGGAGCTGTTTTTT
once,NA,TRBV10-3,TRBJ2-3,CAVSESADTQYF,TGTGCCGTCAGTGAGTCCGCAGATACGCAGTATTTT
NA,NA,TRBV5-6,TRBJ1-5,CASSLGRGGKGNQPQHF,TGTGCCAGCAGCTTGGGGCGCGGGGGCAAGGGCAATCAGCCCCAGCATTTT
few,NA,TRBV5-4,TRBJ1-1,CASSFGGRNTEAFF,TGTGCCAGCAGCTTCGGAGGGAGGAACACTGAAGCTTTCTTT
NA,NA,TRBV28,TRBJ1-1,CASSFHSPHRVEAFF,TGTGCCAGCAGTTTCCATTCCCCTCACAGGGTTGAAGCTTTCTTT
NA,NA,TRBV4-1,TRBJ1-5,CASSPREVTRNQHQHF,TGCGCCAGCAGCCCTCGGGAGGTGACGCGCAATCAGCACCAGCATTTT
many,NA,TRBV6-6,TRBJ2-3,CASSYSRADTQYF,TGTGCCAGCAGTTACTCACGGGCAGATACGCAGTATTTT
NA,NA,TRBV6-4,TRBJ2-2,CASSVEAGGELFF,TGTGCCAGCAGCGTTGAGGCAGGCGGGGAGCTGTTTTTT
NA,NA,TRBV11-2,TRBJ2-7,CASNHQGYEHYF,TGTGCCAGCAACCACCAGGGCTACGAGCATTACTTC
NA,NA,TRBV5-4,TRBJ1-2,CASSPGTNYGYTF,TGTGCCAGCAGCCCCGGGACCAACTATGGCTACACTTTC
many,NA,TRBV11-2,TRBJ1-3,CASSLERRGRGNTIYF,TGTGCCAGCAGCTTAGAACGTAGGGGGAGAGGAAACACCATATATTTT
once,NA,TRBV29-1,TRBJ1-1,CSLETRHNIEAFF,TGCAGCCTCGAGACAAGACACAACATTGAAGCTTTCTTT
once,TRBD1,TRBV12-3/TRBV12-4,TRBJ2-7,CASQGAYEQYF,TGTGCCAGCCAGGGGGCCTACGAGCAGTACTTT
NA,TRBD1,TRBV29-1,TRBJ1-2,CSVTSGGPGYTF,TGCAGCGTTACCTCAGGGGGCCCTGGCTACACCTTC